Listed here is a single TCR beta chain. What it binds is not known. This entry is derived from a study of cytomegalovirus exposure and HLA in healthy donors. Study background: Researchers found that 81% of around 400 genotyped donors fell within the Caucasian-associated ancestry cluster. Study-level results: Presence/absence results assume similar sequencing depth per donor, which may not hold. Most of the TCR beta V segments (in an earlier analysis) were productive either about 90% or about 30% of the time.

The CDR3 sequence is 13 residues long. Between the trimmed V and J ends, which lost 4 bases and 3 bases, there was a span of 7 bases. Germline V gene lookup returns CDR1 LGHNA and CDR2 YNFKEQ. PCR used 60 Vbeta primers and 13 Jbeta primers. The table came from immunoSEQ multiplex PCR; TCRdb's copy has only in-frame clones and leaves some out. The table records some 200,000 clones, 65% to 90% of them present only once. This TCR was recovered from a girl between 5 and 17 years old in good health and CMV-seronegative. V gene TRBV4-2 combines with J gene TRBJ1-5; D is unclear. The sample consisted of PBMCs. CDR3: CASSLSFNQPQHF. The CDR3 DNA is TGTGCCAGCAGCCTTTCTTTCAATCAGCCCCAGCATTTT.